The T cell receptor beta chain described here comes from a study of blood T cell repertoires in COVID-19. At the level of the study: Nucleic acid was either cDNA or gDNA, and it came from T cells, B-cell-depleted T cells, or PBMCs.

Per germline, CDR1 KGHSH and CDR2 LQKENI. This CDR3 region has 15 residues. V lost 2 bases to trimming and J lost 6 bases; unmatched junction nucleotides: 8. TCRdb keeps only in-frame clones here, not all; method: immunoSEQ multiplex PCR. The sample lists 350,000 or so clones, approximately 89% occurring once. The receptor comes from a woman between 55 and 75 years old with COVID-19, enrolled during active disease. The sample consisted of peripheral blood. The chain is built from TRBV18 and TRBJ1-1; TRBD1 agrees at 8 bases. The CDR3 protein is CASSPGQGAASEAFF. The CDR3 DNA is TGTGCCAGCTCACCAGGGCAGGGGGCGGCATCTGAAGCTTTCTTT.